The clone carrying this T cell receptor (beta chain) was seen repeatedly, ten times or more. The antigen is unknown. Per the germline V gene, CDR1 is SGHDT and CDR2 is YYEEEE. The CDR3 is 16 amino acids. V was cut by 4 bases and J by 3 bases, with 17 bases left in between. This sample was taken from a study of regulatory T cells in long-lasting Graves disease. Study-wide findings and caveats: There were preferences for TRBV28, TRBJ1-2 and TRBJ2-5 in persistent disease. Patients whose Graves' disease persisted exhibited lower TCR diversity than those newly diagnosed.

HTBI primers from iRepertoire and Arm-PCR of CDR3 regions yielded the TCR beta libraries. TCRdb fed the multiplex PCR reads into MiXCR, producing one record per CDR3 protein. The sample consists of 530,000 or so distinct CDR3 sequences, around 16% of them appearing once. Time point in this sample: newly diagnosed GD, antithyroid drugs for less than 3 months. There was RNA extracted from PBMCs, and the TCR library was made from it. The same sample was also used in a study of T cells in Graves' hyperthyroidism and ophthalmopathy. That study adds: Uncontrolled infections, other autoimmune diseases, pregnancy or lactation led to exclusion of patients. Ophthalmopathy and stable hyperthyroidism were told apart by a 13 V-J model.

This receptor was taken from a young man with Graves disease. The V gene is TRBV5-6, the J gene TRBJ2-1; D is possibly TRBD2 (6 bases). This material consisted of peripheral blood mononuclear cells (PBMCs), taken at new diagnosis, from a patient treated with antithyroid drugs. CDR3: CASSPRAGSGYNEQFF. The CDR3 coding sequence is TGTGCCAGCAGCCCGAGGGCCGGGAGCGGCTACAATGAGCAGTTCTTC.